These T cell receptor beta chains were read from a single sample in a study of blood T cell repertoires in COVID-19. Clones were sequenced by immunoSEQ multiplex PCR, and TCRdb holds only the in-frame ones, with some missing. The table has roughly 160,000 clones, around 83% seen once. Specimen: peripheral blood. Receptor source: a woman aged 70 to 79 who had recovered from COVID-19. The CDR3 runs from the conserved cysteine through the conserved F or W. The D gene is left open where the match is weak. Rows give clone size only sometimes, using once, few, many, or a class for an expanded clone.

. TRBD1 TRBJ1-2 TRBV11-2 CASSSGQNYGYTF TGTGCCAGCAGCTCGGGACAGAACTATGGCTACACCTTC
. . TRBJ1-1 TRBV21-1 CASSRASWNTEAFF TGTGCCAGCAGCAGGGCCTCATGGAACACTGAAGCTTTCTTT
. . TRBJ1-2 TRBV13 CASTRRGDNYGHTF TGTGCCAGCACCCGGCGGGGGGACAACTATGGCCACACCTTC
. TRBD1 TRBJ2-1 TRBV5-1 CASSSRAGQGVSGFF TGCGCCAGCAGCTCCCGGGCGGGACAGGGGGTCTCGGGGTTCTTC
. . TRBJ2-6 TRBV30 CAWTKTAPSGANVLTF TGTGCCTGGACGAAAACAGCTCCCTCTGGGGCCAACGTCCTGACTTTC
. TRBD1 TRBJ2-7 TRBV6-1 CASSEGTGVSYEQYF TGTGCCAGCAGTGAGGGGACAGGGGTATCCTACGAGCAGTACTTC
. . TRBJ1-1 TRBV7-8 CASSPQPRGYTEAFF TGTGCCAGCAGCCCTCAGCCCAGGGGTTACACTGAAGCTTTCTTT
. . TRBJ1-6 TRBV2 CASTRDTYSPLHF TGTGCCAGCACCCGGGACACCTATTCACCCCTCCACTTT
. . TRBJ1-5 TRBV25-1 CASSPGGGEYQHF TGTGCCAGCAGTCCTGGAGGTGGGGAGTACCAGCATTTT
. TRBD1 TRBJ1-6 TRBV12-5 CASGPGQGSSPLHF TGTGCTAGTGGTCCCGGACAGGGATCCTCACCCCTCCACTTT
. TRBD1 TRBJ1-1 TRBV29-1 CSVGPGQGVTEAFF TGCAGCGTTGGACCGGGACAGGGGGTCACTGAAGCTTTCTTT
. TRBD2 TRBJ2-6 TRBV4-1 CASSQPPGGVGANVLTF TGCGCCAGCAGCCAACCCCCGGGGGGGGTTGGGGCCAACGTCCTGACTTTC
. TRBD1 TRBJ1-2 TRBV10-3 CAISEWQGVYGYTF TGTGCCATCAGTGAGTGGCAGGGGGTCTATGGCTACACCTTC
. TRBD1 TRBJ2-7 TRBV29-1 CSGRTGAYEQYF TGCAGCGGTCGGACAGGGGCCTACGAGCAGTACTTC
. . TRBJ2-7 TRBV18 CASSPTGLPLPEQYF TGTGCCAGCTCACCAACGGGACTCCCTTTGCCCGAGCAGTACTTC
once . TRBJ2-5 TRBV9 CASSPPGPQETQYF TGTGCCAGCAGCCCCCCAGGGCCTCAAGAGACCCAGTACTTC
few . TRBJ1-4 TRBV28 CASSFAGGSNEKLFF TGTGCCAGCAGTTTCGCGGGGGGGTCTAATGAAAAACTGTTTTTT
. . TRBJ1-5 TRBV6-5 CASSRQADQPQHF TGTGCCAGCAGCCGACAGGCGGATCAGCCCCAGCATTTT
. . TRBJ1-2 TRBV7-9 CASSPWGKGNYGYTF TGTGCCAGCAGCCCCTGGGGTAAGGGGAACTATGGCTACACCTTC
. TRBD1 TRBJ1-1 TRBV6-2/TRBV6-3 CASSYSGTDTEAFF TGTGCCAGCAGTTACTCGGGGACAGACACTGAAGCTTTCTTT
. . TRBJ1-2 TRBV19 CATRDSYYGYTF TGTGCCACCCGTGACAGTTACTATGGCTACACCTTC
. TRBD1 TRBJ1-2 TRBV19 CASELGAGGAGGYTF TGTGCCAGTGAACTGGGGGCAGGGGGCGCGGGCGGCTACACCTTC
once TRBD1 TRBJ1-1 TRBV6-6 CASTRDRANTEAFF TGTGCCAGCACCAGGGACAGGGCGAACACTGAAGCTTTCTTT
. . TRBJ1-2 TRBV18 CASSPGGSYGYTF TGTGCCAGCTCACCAGGGGGGTCCTATGGCTACACCTTC
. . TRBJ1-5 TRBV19 CASSIGRGQPQHF TGTGCCAGTAGTATAGGCCGGGGTCAGCCCCAGCATTTT
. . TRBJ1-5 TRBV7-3 CASSVQGGQPQHF TGTGCCAGCAGCGTACAGGGTGGGCAGCCCCAGCATTTT
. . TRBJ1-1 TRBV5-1 CASSSTGSGEAFF TGCGCCAGCAGCTCCACAGGGTCTGGCGAAGCTTTCTTT
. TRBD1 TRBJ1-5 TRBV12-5 CASGTGVQPQHF TGTGCTAGTGGGACAGGGGTTCAGCCCCAGCATTTT
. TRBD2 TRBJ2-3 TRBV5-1 CASAPGGGPRTDTQYF TGCGCCAGCGCCCCCGGGGGGGGGCCAAGGACAGATACGCAGTATTTT
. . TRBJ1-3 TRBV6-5 CASSNRAGNTIYF TGTGCCAGCAGCAACAGGGCTGGAAACACCATATATTTT
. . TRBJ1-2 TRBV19 CASNLDLEENYYGYTF TGTGCCAGCAACCTAGATCTTGAGGAGAACTACTATGGCTACACCTTC
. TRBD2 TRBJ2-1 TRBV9 CASSVGGLAGTNEQFF TGTGCCAGCAGCGTAGGGGGACTAGCGGGGACCAATGAGCAGTTCTTC
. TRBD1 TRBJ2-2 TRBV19 CASSTGTGRDTGELFF TGTGCCAGTAGTACAGGGACAGGGAGGGACACCGGGGAGCTGTTTTTT
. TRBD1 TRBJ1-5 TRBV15 CATSTRQGGQPQHF TGTGCCACCAGCACTAGACAGGGCGGTCAGCCCCAGCATTTT
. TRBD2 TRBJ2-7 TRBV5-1 CASSLAAGGRAWEQYF TGCGCCAGCAGCTTGGCCGCGGGCGGGAGGGCCTGGGAGCAGTACTTC
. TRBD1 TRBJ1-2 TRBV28 CASGPTGTANYGYTF TGTGCCAGCGGGCCAACCGGGACAGCTAACTATGGCTACACCTTC
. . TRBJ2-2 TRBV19 CASTPWGSSGNTGELFF TGTGCCAGTACCCCCTGGGGTAGTAGCGGGAACACCGGGGAGCTGTTTTTT
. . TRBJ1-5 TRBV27 CASSLSGPYSNQPQHF TGTGCCAGCAGTTTATCGGGCCCTTATAGCAATCAGCCCCAGCATTTT
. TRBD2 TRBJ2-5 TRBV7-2 CASSPHSGSPGETQYF TGTGCCAGCAGCCCACATAGCGGGAGCCCGGGGGAGACCCAGTACTTC
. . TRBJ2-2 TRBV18 CASSPDTVTGELFF TGTGCCAGCTCACCGGATACAGTCACCGGGGAGCTGTTTTTT
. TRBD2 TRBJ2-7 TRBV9 CASSVGAGVREQYF TGTGCCAGCAGCGTAGGGGCGGGAGTACGGGAGCAGTACTTC
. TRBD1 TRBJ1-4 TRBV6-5 CATEQGIGRNCFF TGTGCCACAGAACAGGGGATCGGGCGGAACTGTTTTTTT
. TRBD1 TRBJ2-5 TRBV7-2 CASTPAGGRETQYF TGTGCCAGCACCCCAGCAGGGGGTAGGGAGACCCAGTACTTC
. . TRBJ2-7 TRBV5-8 CASSRQGGYEQYF TGTGCCAGCAGCCGACAGGGAGGCTACGAGCAGTACTTC
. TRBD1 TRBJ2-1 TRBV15 CATSRDLSGQGHNEQFF TGTGCCACCAGCAGGGACTTATCCGGACAGGGCCACAATGAGCAGTTCTTC
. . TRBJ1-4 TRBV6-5 CASTGDTNEKLFF TGTGCCAGCACCGGGGACACAAATGAAAAACTGTTTTTT
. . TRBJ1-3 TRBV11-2 CASSPQTGGNTIYF TGTGCCAGCAGCCCCCAAACAGGGGGAAACACCATATATTTT
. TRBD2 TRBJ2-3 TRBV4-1 CASSQVDLFAGGGTDTQYF TGCGCCAGCAGCCAAGTTGATCTGTTCGCGGGGGGCGGCACAGATACGCAGTATTTT
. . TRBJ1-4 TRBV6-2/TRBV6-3 CASSPPRGREKLFF TGTGCCAGCAGTCCCCCACGCGGGCGCGAAAAACTGTTTTTT
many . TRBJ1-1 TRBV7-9 CASSFSKVGDTEAFF TGTGCCAGCAGCTTTTCCAAGGTAGGGGACACTGAAGCTTTCTTT
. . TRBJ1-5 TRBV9 CASSVGGSETWPNRPQHF TGTGCCAGCAGCGTAGGAGGATCGGAAACGTGGCCCAATAGGCCCCAGCATTTT
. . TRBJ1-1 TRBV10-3 CAISLQGGGTEAFF TGTGCCATCAGCCTCCAGGGCGGGGGCACTGAAGCTTTCTTT
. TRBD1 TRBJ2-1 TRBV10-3 CAISESRGGEQFF TGTGCCATCAGTGAGTCGAGAGGGGGCGAGCAGTTCTTC
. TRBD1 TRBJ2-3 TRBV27 CASSPAPRQGKDTQYF TGTGCCAGCAGTCCGGCCCCCCGACAGGGCAAAGATACGCAGTATTTT
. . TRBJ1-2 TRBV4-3 CASSRNTQGLTNYGYTF TGCGCCAGCAGCCGAAACACCCAGGGGCTAACTAACTATGGCTACACCTTC